This T cell receptor (beta chain) stems from a study of blood T cell repertoires in COVID-19. CDR3 length: 14 amino acids. The ends were cut back, 3 bases at V and 2 bases at J, with 10 bases in the middle. Germline V lookup: CDR1 MGHRA, CDR2 YSYEKL. Donors were grouped by their self-reported clinical history. Recovered status in Cohort 3 required two negative PCRs, clearance, or symptom resolution. The authors' processing: Reference gene primers were amplified, and this amplification served to estimate nucleated cell counts. TCRdb's copy holds only in-frame clones and misses some; the assay was immunoSEQ multiplex PCR. From that table come the V and J calls and clone size; the DNA was used to work out D and trimming. The sample records 150,000 or so clones, roughly 85% being singletons.

The chain combines TRBV4-1 with TRBJ1-2; D possibly corresponds to TRBD1 (5 bases). The sequenced sample consisted of PBMCs or T cells enriched from blood (not recorded which). The sequence was obtained from a woman aged 45-65 years who had recovered from COVID-19. Written as DNA, the CDR3 is TGCGCCAGCAGCCATGGCCCAGGGAACTATGGCTACACCTTC. Protein product: CASSHGPGNYGYTF.